The T cell receptor (beta chain) described here comes from a study of beta chain features in type 1 diabetes. As for the study in general: Examination spanned around 110,000,000 sorted cells from all samples.

As concerns this clone: Antigen: not known.

The V gene end was trimmed by 2 bases and the J gene end by 10 bases; junction bases not matched to a gene: 8. Germline V gene sequence: CDR1 MNHEY, CDR2 SVGAGI. CDR3 length: 15 residues. The study, taken as a whole, reports: A greater similarity of naive, central memory and Treg TCRB repertoires was seen among patients than among healthy donors. Type 1 diabetes patients had fewer VDJ junction insertions and more deletions.

Sequencing targeted expressed TCRB transcripts, as all isolated RNA had been reverse transcribed. Measured with immunoSEQ multiplex PCR; TCRdb has only the in-frame clones, and not every one. The sample contains over 100,000 clones, 30% to 40% of which appear only once. This TCR derives from a woman younger than 30 in good health. Specimen: stem cell memory CD4+ T cells from blood. This chain connects TRBV6-5 to TRBJ2-1, with 10 bases matching TRBD2. The CDR3 DNA reads as TGTGCCAGCAGTTACCTCGGGACTAGCGTCGCCGAGCAGTTCTTC. Its protein is CASSYLGTSVAEQFF.